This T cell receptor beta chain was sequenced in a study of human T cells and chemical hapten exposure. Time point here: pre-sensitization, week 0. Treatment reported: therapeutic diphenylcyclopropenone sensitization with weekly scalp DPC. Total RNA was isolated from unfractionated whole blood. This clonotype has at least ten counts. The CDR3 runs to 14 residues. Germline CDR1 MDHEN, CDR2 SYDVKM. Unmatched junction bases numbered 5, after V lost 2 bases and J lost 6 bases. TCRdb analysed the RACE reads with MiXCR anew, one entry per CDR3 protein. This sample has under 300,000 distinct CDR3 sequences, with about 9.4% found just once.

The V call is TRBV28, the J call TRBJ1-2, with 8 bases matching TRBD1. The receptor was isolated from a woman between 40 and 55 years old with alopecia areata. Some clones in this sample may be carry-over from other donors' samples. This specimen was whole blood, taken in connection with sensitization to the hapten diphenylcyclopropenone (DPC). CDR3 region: CASSLIGQGDGYTF. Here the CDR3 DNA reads TGTGCCAGCAGTTTAATCGGACAGGGCGATGGCTACACCTTC.